Following are 28 T cell receptor beta chains from one sample sequenced in a study of identical twins. In TCRdb, the 5' RACE reads were re-called with MiXCR into one record per CDR3 protein. The profile shows some 900,000 distinct CDR3 sequences, approximately 13% of them singletons. These data were likewise used in another study, on yellow fever vaccine responses in identical twins.

Sequenced input: PBMCs. These receptors all come from a woman aged 18-30 years in good health.

This clonotype was recorded a few times. The V call is TRBV27, the J call TRBJ2-3; 10 bases agree with TRBD1. Germline trimming cut 4 bases from V and 4 bases from J; bases unmatched to any gene: 5. This CDR3 is built from 15 residues. Germline V lookup: CDR1 MNHEY, CDR2 SMNVEV (reference sequence). This CDR3 reads CASSSGTGVADTQYF. DNA for the CDR3: TGTGCCAGCAGTTCCGGGACAGGGGTAGCAGATACGCAGTATTTT.

J is TRBJ2-5 and V is TRBV20-1; D might be TRBD1 or TRBD2, each matching 5 bases. The germline V gene encodes CDR1 DFQATT and CDR2 SNEGSKA (reference sequence). The length of the CDR3 is 13 residues. Trimming removed 5 bases from V and 5 bases from J, with 15 bases in between. The CDR3 DNA is TGCAGTGCTGACCGGGGCGAATTCGAGACCCAGTACTTC. Translating gives CSADRGEFETQYF.

This clonotype was picked up a small number of times. The chain joins TRBV18 to TRBJ2-7; D unresolved. The CDR3 contains 14 residues. Looked up from germline, CDR1 is KGHSH and CDR2 is LQKENI. V was clipped by 2 bases and J by 3 bases, with 11 bases between them. This CDR3 reads CASSPRTDLYEQYF. The CDR3 nucleotides are TGTGCCAGCTCACCAAGGACGGACCTCTACGAGCAGTACTTC.

The chain is built from TRBV18 and TRBJ2-3, with D unresolved. V was clipped by 3 bases and J by 3 bases, with 16 bases between them. CDR1 and CDR2 from the germline V gene are KGHSH and LQKENI. The CDR3 is 16 amino acids. The CDR3 here is CASSPELRVITDTQYF. The CDR3 region has the DNA TGTGCCAGCTCACCCGAGCTAAGGGTCATTACAGATACGCAGTATTTT.

V is TRBV27 and J is TRBJ2-3; TRBD2 matches at 13 bases. Germline V lookup: CDR1 MNHEY, CDR2 SMNVEV (reference sequence). The V and J ends lost 3 bases and 5 bases, in that order; junction bases with no gene match: 5. The CDR3 runs to 16 residues. DNA of the CDR3: TGTGCCAGCAGTTTCTTAACTAGCGGGAGGGGAGATACGCAGTATTTT. This codes for CASSFLTSGRGDTQYF.

This clonotype was seen only a few times. V and J are TRBV7-3 and TRBJ2-1; 10 bases match TRBD2. Trimming took 4 bases from V and 6 from J; bases not matched to a gene: 3. This CDR3 spans 14 amino acids. Germline loops: CDR1 SGHTA, CDR2 FQGTGA. Here the CDR3 reads CASSSGLARNEQFF. CDR3 in DNA: TGTGCCAGCAGCTCGGGACTAGCGCGCAATGAGCAGTTCTTC.

The chain carries TRBV11-1 and TRBJ1-1; D perhaps matches TRBD1 (6 bases). Germline CDR1 is SGHAT and CDR2 is FQDESV (reference sequence). The ends were cut back, 3 bases at V and 3 bases at J, with 26 bases in the middle. The CDR3 length is 19 residues. The CDR3 sequence is CASSFPPGGWGKGDTEAFF. In DNA, the CDR3 is TGTGCCAGCAGCTTCCCTCCGGGGGGCTGGGGTAAAGGGGACACTGAAGCTTTCTTT.

Concerning this clonotype: A much larger clone sits a single nucleotide away, making a read error possible. J is TRBJ2-2 and V is TRBV10-3; 7 bases line up with TRBD1. Germline V CDR1 and CDR2: ENHRY, SYGVKD. CDR3 length: 15 residues. CDR3 protein: CAIPTGTENTVELFF. CDR3 coding DNA: TGTGCCATACCAACCGGGACAGAGAACACCGTGGAGCTGTTTTTT.

This chain uses TRBV2 with TRBJ2-7; D may be TRBD1 or TRBD2 (5 bases each). Germline CDR1 and CDR2: SNHLY and FYNNEI. Between the trimmed V and J ends, which lost 7 bases and 3 bases, there was a span of 13 bases. The CDR3 is 13 amino acids. The CDR3, as DNA: TGTGCCAGCAAGGGACGGAAAAACTACGAGCAGTACTTC. It codes for CASKGRKNYEQYF.

This clonotype was observed at least ten times. The rearrangement uses TRBV12-3 or TRBV12-4 and TRBJ2-1; D might be TRBD2 (5 bases). This CDR3 region has 18 residues. V dropped 6 bases and J dropped 0 bases, with 21 bases sitting between them. The CDR3 DNA reads TGTGCCAGCAGCCCATTCATATCTGTCGCGGGCTCCTACAATGAGCAGTTCTTC. Protein product: CASSPFISVAGSYNEQFF.

This clonotype was seen more than once but under ten times. The genes are TRBV5-1 and TRBJ2-1; D unresolved. V was trimmed by 2 bases and J by 6 bases, leaving 12 bases between them. The CDR3 loop spans 14 amino acids. Germline CDR1 is SGHRS and CDR2 is YFSETQ. CDR3 region: CASSLATGTNEQFF. The DNA of the CDR3 is TGCGCCAGCAGCTTAGCGACTGGCACCAATGAGCAGTTCTTC.

The V and J genes are TRBV20-1 and TRBJ1-5, with D perhaps TRBD1 (5 bases). The germline V and J ends were trimmed by 6 bases and 0 bases, with 15 bases remaining between them. Germline V CDR1 and CDR2: DFQATT, SNEGSKA (reference sequence). The CDR3 sequence is 15 residues long. The DNA for the CDR3 is TGCAGTGCCACCGGCGGGGGAAATAGCAATCAGCCCCAGCATTTT. It specifies CSATGGGNSNQPQHF.

This clonotype was observed at least ten times. V and J are TRBV6-1 and TRBJ2-1; 7 positions agree with TRBD1. CDR1 and CDR2 (germline): MNHNS, SASEGT. The CDR3 is 15 residues long. Trimming removed 6 bases from V and 4 bases from J; junction bases left unmatched: 9. CDR3 region: CASSSGQSGYNEQFF. CDR3 bases: TGTGCCAGCAGCTCGGGACAGAGCGGTTACAATGAGCAGTTCTTC.

V is TRBV10-3 and J is TRBJ2-1, with 14 positions matching TRBD2. Germline assignment: CDR1 ENHRY and CDR2 SYGVKD. This CDR3 has 18 amino acids. V dropped 10 bases and J dropped 4; count of bases not matched to a gene: 15. CDR3 protein: CATTARGLAGDPYNEQFF. Here the CDR3 DNA reads TGTGCCACAACGGCGCGGGGACTAGCGGGAGACCCGTACAATGAGCAGTTCTTC.

This clonotype has only a few counts. The chain uses TRBV29-1 and TRBJ2-3; D is ambiguous. CDR1 is SQVTM, CDR2 ANQGSEA, per germline. Trimming took 0 bases from V and 2 from J, leaving 15 bases between them. This CDR3 contains 16 residues. This CDR3 reads CSVEDPGPRFTDTQYF. The DNA of the CDR3 is TGCAGCGTTGAAGACCCGGGCCCAAGGTTCACAGATACGCAGTATTTT.

V gene TRBV21-1 combines with J gene TRBJ2-4; the table's D call TRBD1 went unverified against the DNA. TRBV21-1 represents a pseudogene. This CDR3 has 16 amino acids. This chain's CDR3 is CASSKGGAGRENIQYF. CDR3 bases: TGTGCCAGCAGCAAAGGAGGGGCGGGACGGGAAAACATTCAGTACTTC.

This CDR3 reads CASRRSQGGANTGELFF. CDR3 sequence (DNA): TGCGCCAGCAGACGCTCCCAGGGGGGGGCAAACACCGGGGAGCTGTTTTTT. This chain joins TRBV4-1 and TRBJ2-2, with D perhaps TRBD1 or TRBD2 (7 bases each). The V gene lost 6 bases and the J gene lost 2 bases, with 19 bases spanning the gap. The CDR3 totals 17 residues. Germline V CDR1 and CDR2: MGHRA, YSYEKL.

This clonotype was found a few times. This chain uses TRBV6-1 with TRBJ1-6; D gene unclear. Trimming shortened V by 5 bases and J by 10 bases, and 15 bases separated the two germline ends. The CDR3 length is 14 residues. Germline-derived CDR1 and CDR2 are MNHNS and SASEGT. CDR3 loop: CASSTGVVRSPLHF. The CDR3 nucleotides read TGTGCCAGCAGTACCGGGGTGGTCCGATCACCCCTCCACTTT.

The chain employs TRBV10-3 and TRBJ2-3; D not resolved. Germline values: CDR1 ENHRY, CDR2 SYGVKD. V lost 3 bases and J lost 1, with 11 bases in between. The CDR3 has 15 residues. This chain's CDR3 is CAISDRGPGTDTQYF. The CDR3, as DNA: TGTGCCATCAGTGATAGAGGCCCCGGCACAGATACGCAGTATTTT.

This chain links TRBV2 with TRBJ2-3, with D perhaps TRBD2 (7 bases). The CDR3 spans 15 residues. V was clipped by 7 bases and J by 1 base, with 15 bases between them. Germline CDR1 is SNHLY and CDR2 is FYNNEI. This CDR3 reads CASTSGGAGTDTQYF. For the CDR3, the DNA is TGTGCCAGCACCTCTGGGGGGGCAGGCACAGATACGCAGTATTTT. The whole variable domain, filled in from reference TRBV2 and TRBJ2-3, reads EPEVTQTPSHQVTQMGQEVILRCVPISNHLYFYWYRQILGQKVEFLVSFYNNEISEKSEIFDDQFSVERPDGSNFTLKIRSTKLEDSAMYFCASTSGGAGTDTQYFGPGTRLTVL.

V and J are TRBV4-1 and TRBJ2-3; TRBD1 aligns across 11 bases. Looked up from germline, CDR1 is MGHRA and CDR2 is YSYEKL. The CDR3 is made up of 17 amino acids. After removal of 2 bases from V and 6 bases from J, the junction contained 10 bases not matched to a gene. CDR3 sequence: CASSQSGQGANWDTQYF. CDR3 DNA: TGCGCCAGCAGCCAATCTGGACAGGGGGCGAATTGGGATACGCAGTATTTT.

The chain couples TRBV7-6 to TRBJ2-7; no clear D gene. This CDR3 is built from 15 residues. With 4 bases removed from V and 9 bases from J, the gap between germline ends came to 22 bases. Germline CDR1 and CDR2: SGHVS and FNYEAQ. For the CDR3, the DNA is TGTGCCAGCAGCTCCGACGATCGACGGATGGCAACGCAGTACTTC. It specifies CASSSDDRRMATQYF.

A few counts support this clonotype. The chain combines TRBV20-1 with TRBJ1-5, with D unresolved. Trimming removed 6 bases at V and 6 bases at J, with 12 bases between. The CDR3 contains 12 residues. The germline gives CDR1 DFQATT, CDR2 SNEGSKA (reference sequence). The CDR3 spells CSAALGGQPQHF. CDR3 in DNA: TGCAGTGCCGCTCTGGGCGGTCAGCCCCAGCATTTT.

The chain recombines TRBV6-1 with TRBJ2-7, with 7 bases identical to TRBD2. From germline, CDR1 is MNHNS and CDR2 SASEGT. The CDR3 loop spans 16 amino acids. After removal of 3 bases from V and 4 bases from J, the junction contained 12 bases not matched to a gene. CDR3 residues: CASSEGDYQVKYEQYV. The DNA for the CDR3 is TGTGCCAGCAGTGAGGGGGACTACCAGGTCAAATACGAGCAGTACGTC.

The sample holds a few counts of this clonotype. The rearrangement links TRBV20-1 to TRBJ2-7, with TRBD1 identical over 8 bases. V trimming: 2 bases; J trimming: 2 bases; junction bases outside the gene matches: 26. This CDR3 is 21 amino acids long. CDR1 is DFQATT, CDR2 SNEGSKA, per germline (reference sequence). This CDR3 reads CSARPLPRKKPRTGKAYEQYF. Here the CDR3 DNA reads TGCAGTGCTAGACCTCTCCCAAGGAAAAAACCGAGGACAGGGAAAGCCTACGAGCAGTACTTC.

The rearrangement links TRBV6-2 or TRBV6-3 to TRBJ2-4, with a weak D call TRBD2 (5 bases). The CDR3 runs 18 residues. CDR1 and CDR2 from the germline V gene are MNHEY and SVGEGT. V lost 0 bases to trimming and J lost 7 bases, with 22 bases between them. The CDR3 loop reads CASSYSTLRPTRGNIQYF. DNA of the CDR3: TGTGCCAGCAGTTACTCGACGTTGCGTCCTACTAGAGGGAACATTCAGTACTTC.

This clonotype appeared once. V gene TRBV7-8 combines with J gene TRBJ1-1; D is undetermined. V was pared by 2 bases and J by 0 bases, with 10 bases between. The CDR3 sequence is 15 residues long. The germline gives CDR1 SGHVS, CDR2 FQNEAQ. The CDR3 protein is CASSLYPSMNTEAFF. DNA for the CDR3: TGTGCCAGCAGCTTATATCCATCGATGAACACTGAAGCTTTCTTT. Combining the CDR3 with reference TRBV7-8 and TRBJ1-1 gives the whole variable domain GAGVSQSPRYKVAKRGQDVALRCDPISGHVSLFWYQQALGQGPEFLTYFQNEAQLDKSGLPSDRFFAERPEGSVSTLKIQRTQQEDSAVYLCASSLYPSMNTEAFFGQGTRLTVV.

This clonotype appeared many times. One end of the junction does not line up with germline, which may come from a read error. The chain joins TRBV5-1 to TRBJ2-2; 8 bases match TRBD1. Germline V lookup: CDR1 SGHRS, CDR2 YFSETQ. The CDR3 is 15 amino acids. The CDR3 DNA reads as TGTGCCAGCAGTTTAGGACAGGGCGACACCGGGGAGCTGTTTTTT. Translated, it gives CASSLGQGDTGELFF.